This note documents a single TCR beta chain sequence. Its antigen is undetermined. The data originate from a study of T-cell memory formation after mild COVID-19. Whole-study context: For the most part, TCR clusters were specific to one donor. Findings of the study overall: Those CD4+ clones that contracted were mainly in CM and EM (CD8+ ones in EMRA). Several responding clones turned up in pre-infection memory, indicating that cross-reactive memory may have taken part.

Losses at the gene ends were 1 base for V and 11 bases for J; bases not matched to a gene: 7. The CDR3 is made up of 12 amino acids. The V gene's germline CDR1 is SQVTM and CDR2 ANQGSEA. From 5'RACE with constant-segment primers came TCR alpha and TCR beta cDNA libraries that carried sample barcodes and UMIs. TCRdb used MiXCR to reprocess the 5' RACE reads, holding one entry per CDR3 protein. The sample lists tens of thousands of distinct CDR3 sequences, more than 11% occurring once. Material for sequencing was PBMCs or a T cell subset sorted from them (not recorded which). The clonotype originates from an adult woman who had mild COVID-19 (a few samples of this study predate the infection). Cell type and time point are not known. The rearrangement joins TRBV29-1 to TRBJ1-1; TRBD1 agrees at 7 bases. The CDR3 reads CSVEGDSDGAFF. The DNA of the CDR3 is TGCAGCGTTGAAGGGGACAGCGACGGGGCTTTCTTT.